Listed below are T cell receptor beta chains from one sample, sequenced in a study of CXCR3-negative and CXCR3-positive naive CD8 T cells. TCRdb reworked the 5' RACE reads into one entry per CDR3 protein, no DNA. The sample holds about 130,000 distinct CDR3 sequences. Sequenced: naive CXCR3- CD8+ T cells from blood. The origin of the receptors is a human donor in good health. Some clones in this sample may be carry-over from other donors' samples. Both conserved end residues are part of each CDR3.

v_gene	j_gene	CDR3aa
TRBV11-2	TRBJ2-1	CASSGTGLWNEQFF
TRBV5-5	TRBJ2-5	CASSSDRGFGETQYF
TRBV2	TRBJ1-1	CASSATTGPEAFF
TRBV29-1	TRBJ2-5	CSVDVIAGGYDETQYF
TRBV7-9	TRBJ2-7	CASSFVGSSSYEQYF
TRBV28	TRBJ2-3	CASSLTEGGRDTQYF
TRBV5-1	TRBJ2-2	CASSWPRDRESGELFF
TRBV7-9	TRBJ1-2	CASSSMDRAIYGYTF
TRBV29-1	TRBJ2-7	CSVQGTSYEQYF
TRBV28	TRBJ2-1	CASHTPVAGETNNEQFF
TRBV29-1	TRBJ2-3	CSVEPLRARGGTDTQYF
TRBV5-1	TRBJ2-2	CASSSYTSGQGNTGELFF
TRBV29-1	TRBJ1-1	CSVDRVGPDSEAFF
TRBV7-9	TRBJ2-6	CASSPPGGRSSGANVLTF
TRBV29-1	TRBJ1-1	CSVFPGVTEAFF
TRBV28	TRBJ2-2	CASTLTGELFF
TRBV12-3/TRBV12-4	TRBJ2-1	CASRPTSGRNEQFF